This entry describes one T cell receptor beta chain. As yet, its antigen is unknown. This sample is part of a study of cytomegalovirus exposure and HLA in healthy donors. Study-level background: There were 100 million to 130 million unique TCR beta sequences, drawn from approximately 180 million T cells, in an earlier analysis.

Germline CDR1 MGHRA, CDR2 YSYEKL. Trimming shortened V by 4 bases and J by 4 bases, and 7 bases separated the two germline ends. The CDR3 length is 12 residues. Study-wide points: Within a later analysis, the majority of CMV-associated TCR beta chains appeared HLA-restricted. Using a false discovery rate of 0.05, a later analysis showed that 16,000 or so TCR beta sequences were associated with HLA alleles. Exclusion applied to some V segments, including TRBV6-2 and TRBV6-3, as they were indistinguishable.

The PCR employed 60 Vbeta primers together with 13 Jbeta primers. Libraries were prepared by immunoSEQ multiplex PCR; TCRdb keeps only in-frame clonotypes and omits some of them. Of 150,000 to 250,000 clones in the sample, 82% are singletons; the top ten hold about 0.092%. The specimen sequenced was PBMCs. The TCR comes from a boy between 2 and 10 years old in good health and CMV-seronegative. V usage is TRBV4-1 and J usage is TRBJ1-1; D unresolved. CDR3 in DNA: TGCGCCAGCAGCCGCGGAGGCACTGAAGCTTTCTTT. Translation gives CASSRGGTEAFF.